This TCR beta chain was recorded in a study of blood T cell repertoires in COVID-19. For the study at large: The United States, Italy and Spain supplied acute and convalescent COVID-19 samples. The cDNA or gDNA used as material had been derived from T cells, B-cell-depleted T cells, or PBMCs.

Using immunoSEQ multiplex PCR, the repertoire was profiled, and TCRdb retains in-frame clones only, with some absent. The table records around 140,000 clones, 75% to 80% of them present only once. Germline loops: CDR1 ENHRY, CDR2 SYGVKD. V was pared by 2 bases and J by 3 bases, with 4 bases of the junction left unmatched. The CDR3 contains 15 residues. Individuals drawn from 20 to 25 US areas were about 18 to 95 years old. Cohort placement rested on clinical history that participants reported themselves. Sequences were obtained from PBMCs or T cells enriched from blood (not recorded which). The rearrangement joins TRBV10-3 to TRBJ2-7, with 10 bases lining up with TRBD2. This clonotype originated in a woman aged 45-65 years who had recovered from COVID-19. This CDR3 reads CAISEGLAVYYEQYF. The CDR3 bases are TGTGCCATCAGTGAGGGACTAGCGGTTTACTACGAGCAGTACTTC.